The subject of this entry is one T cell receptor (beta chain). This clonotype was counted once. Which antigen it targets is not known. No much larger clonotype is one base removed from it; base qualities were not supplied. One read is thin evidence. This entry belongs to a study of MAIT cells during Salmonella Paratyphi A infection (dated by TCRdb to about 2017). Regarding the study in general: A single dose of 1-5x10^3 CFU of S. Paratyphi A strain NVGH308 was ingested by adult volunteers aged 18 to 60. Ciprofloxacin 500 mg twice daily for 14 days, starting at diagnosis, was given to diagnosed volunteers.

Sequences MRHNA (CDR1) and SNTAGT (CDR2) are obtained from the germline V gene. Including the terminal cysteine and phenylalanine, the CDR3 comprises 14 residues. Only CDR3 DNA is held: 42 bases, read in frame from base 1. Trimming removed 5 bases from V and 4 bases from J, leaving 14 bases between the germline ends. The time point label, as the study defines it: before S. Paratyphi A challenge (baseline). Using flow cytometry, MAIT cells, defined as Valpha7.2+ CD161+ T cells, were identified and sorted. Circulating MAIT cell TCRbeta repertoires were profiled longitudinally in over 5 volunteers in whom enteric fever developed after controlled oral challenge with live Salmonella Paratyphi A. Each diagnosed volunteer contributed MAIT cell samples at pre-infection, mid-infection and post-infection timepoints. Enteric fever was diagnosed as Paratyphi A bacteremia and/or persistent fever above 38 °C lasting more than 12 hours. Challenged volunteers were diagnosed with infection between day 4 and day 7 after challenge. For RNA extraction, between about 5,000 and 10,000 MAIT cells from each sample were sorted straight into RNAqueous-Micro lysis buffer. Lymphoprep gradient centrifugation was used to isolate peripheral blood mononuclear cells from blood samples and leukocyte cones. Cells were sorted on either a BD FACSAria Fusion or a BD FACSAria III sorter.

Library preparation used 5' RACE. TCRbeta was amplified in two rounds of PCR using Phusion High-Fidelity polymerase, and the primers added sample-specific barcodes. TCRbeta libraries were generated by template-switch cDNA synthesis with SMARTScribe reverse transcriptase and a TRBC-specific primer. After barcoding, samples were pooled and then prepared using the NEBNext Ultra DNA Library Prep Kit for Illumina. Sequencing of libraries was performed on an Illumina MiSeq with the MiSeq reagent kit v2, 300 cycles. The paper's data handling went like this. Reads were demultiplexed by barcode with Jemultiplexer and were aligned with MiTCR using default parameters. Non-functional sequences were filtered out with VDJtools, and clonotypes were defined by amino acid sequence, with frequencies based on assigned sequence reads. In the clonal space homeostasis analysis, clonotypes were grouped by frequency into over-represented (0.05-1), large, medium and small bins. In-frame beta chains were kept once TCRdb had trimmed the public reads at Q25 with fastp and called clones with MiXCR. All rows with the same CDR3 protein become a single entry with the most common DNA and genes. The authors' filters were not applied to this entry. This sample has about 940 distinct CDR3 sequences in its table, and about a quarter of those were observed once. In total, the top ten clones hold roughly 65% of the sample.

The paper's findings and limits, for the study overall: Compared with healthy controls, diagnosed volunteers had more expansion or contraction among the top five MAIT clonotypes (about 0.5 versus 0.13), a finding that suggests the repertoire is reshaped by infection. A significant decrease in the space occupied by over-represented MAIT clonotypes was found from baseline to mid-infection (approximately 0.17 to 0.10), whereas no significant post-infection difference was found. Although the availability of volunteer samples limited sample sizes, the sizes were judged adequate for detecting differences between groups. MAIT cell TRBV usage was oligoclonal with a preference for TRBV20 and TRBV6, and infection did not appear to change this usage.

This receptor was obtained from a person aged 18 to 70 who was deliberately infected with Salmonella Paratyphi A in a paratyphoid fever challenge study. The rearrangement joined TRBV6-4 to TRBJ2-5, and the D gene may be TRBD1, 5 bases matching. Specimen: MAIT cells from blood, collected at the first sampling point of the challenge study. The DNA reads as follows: TGTGCCAGCAGTAGGACACCGGACCGAGAGACCCAGTACTTC. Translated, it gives CASSRTPDRETQYF.